This entry lists 19 T cell receptor beta chains sequenced from one sample in a study of cytomegalovirus exposure and HLA in healthy donors. 60 Vbeta and 13 Jbeta primers were used in PCR. TCRdb's table, derived via immunoSEQ multiplex PCR, lists solely in-frame clones and lacks some. The sample consists of over 100,000 clones, over 80% of them appearing once. The source material was PBMCs. The receptors were gathered from a man aged 25 to 40 in good health and CMV-seronegative.

DNA of the CDR3: TGTGCCAGCAGCTTTTCATGGGACAAGGATAGGAACACTGAAGCTTTCTTT. Translated, it gives CASSFSWDKDRNTEAFF. The chain joins TRBV11-2 to TRBJ1-1; a possible D gene is TRBD1 (6 bases). The CDR3 length is 17 residues. Deletions cut 3 bases from V and 1 base from J, with 18 bases between. CDR1 SGHAT and CDR2 FQNNGV come from the germline V gene.

The chain joins TRBV19 to TRBJ2-3, with 11 bases matching TRBD2. Germline CDR1 LNHDA, CDR2 SQIVND (reference sequence). The CDR3 has 20 amino acids. Trimming at V came to 5 bases and at J to 0 bases, leaving 16 bases not matched to a gene. DNA of the CDR3: TGTGCCAGTAGTCCTCCCAAAGGGCTAGCGGGGGGATTTAGCACAGATACGCAGTATTTT. Its protein is CASSPPKGLAGGFSTDTQYF.

The chain joins TRBV5-4 to TRBJ2-5; 8 bases map to TRBD1. Losses at the gene ends were 6 bases for V and 1 base for J; bases not matched to a gene: 5. The germline gives CDR1 SGHNT, CDR2 YYREEE (reference sequence). This CDR3 contains 14 residues. This chain's CDR3 is CASNKDRGQETQYF. In DNA, the CDR3 is TGTGCCAGCAACAAAGACAGGGGCCAAGAGACCCAGTACTTC.

This clone has only a few counts. Here the CDR3 reads CASSPETGVVRGYTF. The CDR3 bases are TGCGCCAGCAGCCCGGAGACAGGGGTCGTTCGGGGCTACACCTTC. The chain recombines TRBV5-1 with TRBJ1-2; the match to TRBD1 covers 8 bases. The CDR3 length is 15 residues. Looked up from germline, CDR1 is SGHRS and CDR2 is YFSETQ. The junction had 13 bases not matched to a gene; V was cut back by 4 bases and J by 8 bases.

V usage is TRBV10-2 and J usage is TRBJ2-3; 7 positions agree with TRBD1. The CDR3 is 15 amino acids. V shed 5 bases, J shed 4 bases, and the junction held 9 bases outside the gene matches. Per germline, CDR1 WSHSY and CDR2 SAAADI. The CDR3, as DNA: TGCGCCAGCAGTCGAAGGGACAGTAGCGCAGATACGCAGTATTTT. Translated: CASSRRDSSADTQYF.

The chain joins TRBV28 to TRBJ2-7; 8 nucleotides agree with TRBD1. V dropped 5 bases and J dropped 7; count of bases not matched to a gene: 7. Germline loops: CDR1 MDHEN, CDR2 SYDVKM. CDR3 length: 13 residues. The CDR3 is CASSAQGAGEQYF. CDR3 sequence (DNA): TGTGCCAGCAGTGCTCAGGGGGCTGGGGAGCAGTACTTC.

The J gene is TRBJ2-7, the V gene TRBV18; 8 nucleotides match TRBD1. Germline trimming cut 1 base from V and 3 bases from J; bases unmatched to any gene: 8. This CDR3 has 16 residues. The germline V gene has CDR1 KGHSH and CDR2 LQKENI. The CDR3 sequence is CASSPLDGGTGYEQYF. The DNA for the CDR3 is TGTGCCAGCTCACCACTCGACGGCGGGACAGGCTACGAGCAGTACTTC. The entire variable domain, with the rest obtained from reference TRBV18 and TRBJ2-7, is as follows: NAGVMQNPRHLVRRRGQEARLRCSPMKGHSHVYWYRQLPEEGLKFMVYLQKENIIDESGMPKERFSAEFPKEGPSILRIQQVVRGDSAAYFCASSPLDGGTGYEQYFGPGTRLTVT.

This clone was seen a handful of times. The chain combines TRBV2 with TRBJ2-7; 8 bases map to TRBD1. Germline V gene lookup returns CDR1 SNHLY and CDR2 FYNNEI. This CDR3 region has 12 residues. Losses at the gene ends were 10 bases for V and 5 bases for J; bases not matched to a gene: 7. DNA of the CDR3: TGTGCCACCCAGGGGGCGCGCGACGAGCAGTACTTC. Translation: CATQGARDEQYF.

V usage is TRBV6-5 and J usage is TRBJ1-2; the match to TRBD1 covers 7 bases. In germline, CDR1 is MNHEY, CDR2 SVGAGI. The CDR3 extends over 13 amino acids. The trim removed 1 base at V and 6 bases at J, leaving 2 bases unmatched. This chain's CDR3 is CASSYYGQDGYTF. The DNA for the CDR3 is TGTGCCAGCAGTTACTACGGACAGGATGGCTACACCTTC.

This clone came up a few times. Other DNA sequences of this sample code for an identical CDR3. This chain uses TRBV7-9 with TRBJ2-7; D is unclear. V was shortened by 4 bases and J by 0 bases, with 10 bases between the two germline ends. The CDR3 spans 14 residues. The germline gives CDR1 SEHNR, CDR2 FQNEAQ (reference sequence). The CDR3 here is CASSSHALSYEQYF. CDR3 DNA sequence: TGTGCCAGCAGCTCACATGCTCTCTCCTACGAGCAGTACTTC. Full variable domain (rest looked up from reference TRBV7-9 and TRBJ2-7): DTGVSQNPRHKITKRGQNVTFRCDPISEHNRLYWYRQTLGQGPEFLTYFQNEAQLEKSRLLSDRFSAERPKGSFSTLEIQRTEQGDSAMYLCASSSHALSYEQYFGPGTRLTVT.

V is TRBV25-1 and J is TRBJ1-1; 9 bases are shared with TRBD1. CDR1 is MGHDK, CDR2 SYGVNS, per germline. The trim removed 10 bases at V and 1 base at J, leaving 10 bases unmatched. There are 15 residues in the CDR3. CDR3 residues: CATCPGTGSNTEAFF. Written as DNA, the CDR3 is TGTGCCACTTGTCCCGGGACAGGGTCGAACACTGAAGCTTTCTTT.

The chain combines TRBV6-1 with TRBJ2-7, with D unclear. The germline V and J ends were trimmed by 3 bases and 0 bases, with 9 bases remaining between them. The CDR3 consists of 14 residues. Germline CDR1 reads MNHNS; CDR2 reads SASEGT. In DNA, the CDR3 is TGTGCCAGCAGTGATCAAGTCAGCTCCTACGAGCAGTACTTC. It encodes CASSDQVSSYEQYF.

The chain employs TRBV13 and TRBJ2-3; D unresolved. CDR1 and CDR2 (germline): PRHDT, FYEKMQ (reference sequence). The V end was cut by 3 bases, the J end by 0 bases, with 7 bases between. The CDR3 is 14 residues long. The CDR3, as DNA: TGTGCCAGCAGCTTCCCCTCCAGCACAGATACGCAGTATTTT. Residues: CASSFPSSTDTQYF.

The chain couples TRBV5-1 to TRBJ1-2; 8 positions agree with TRBD1. Trimming at V came to 7 bases and at J to 5 bases, leaving 10 bases not matched to a gene. CDR1 and CDR2 from the germline V gene are SGHRS and YFSETQ. The CDR3 consists of 14 residues. The CDR3 loop is CASWEQGVEYGYTF. DNA for the CDR3: TGCGCCAGCTGGGAACAGGGGGTCGAATATGGCTACACCTTC. Full variable domain (missing parts from reference TRBV5-1 and TRBJ1-2): KAGVTQTPRYLIKTRGQQVTLSCSPISGHRSVSWYQQTPGQGLQFLFEYFSETQRNKGNFPGRFSGRQFSNSRSEMNVSTLELGDSALYLCASWEQGVEYGYTFGSGTRLTVV.

V is TRBV7-2 and J is TRBJ1-1; 7 bases agree with TRBD1. V lost 5 bases, J lost 3 bases, and 3 bases stayed unmatched. Germline CDR1 and CDR2: SGHTA and FQGNSA. The CDR3 sequence is 13 residues long. In nucleotides, the CDR3 is TGTGCCAGCAGCCTACAGGGGTACACTGAAGCTTTCTTT. Its translation: CASSLQGYTEAFF.

This chain joins TRBV20-1 and TRBJ1-4, with D unclear. The CDR3 contains 11 residues. The V gene lost 3 bases and the J gene lost 7 bases, with 6 bases spanning the gap. The germline CDR1 and CDR2 sequences are DFQATT and SNEGSKA (reference sequence). The CDR3 bases are TGCAGTGCTAGTCGGGGTGAAAAACTGTTTTTT. This gives the protein CSASRGEKLFF.

The V gene is TRBV29-1, the J gene TRBJ1-4; tentatively, D is TRBD1 (6 bases). Deletions cut 7 bases from V and 8 bases from J, with 17 bases between. The CDR3 extends over 13 amino acids. CDR1 is SQVTM, CDR2 ANQGSEA, per germline. This CDR3 is CSALGGAGEKLFF. CDR3 sequence (DNA): TGCAGCGCCTTGGGGGGGGCGGGGGAAAAACTGTTTTTT.

This chain links TRBV2 with TRBJ1-1; a possible D gene is TRBD1 (6 bases). Trimming cost V 7 bases and J 6 bases, with 21 bases left between them. Per the germline V gene, CDR1 is SNHLY and CDR2 is FYNNEI. The CDR3 totals 15 residues. The CDR3 here is CASTQPDRIGAEAFF. For the CDR3, the DNA is TGTGCCAGCACCCAACCCGACAGGATTGGGGCTGAAGCTTTCTTT.

The chain employs TRBV28 and TRBJ2-3, with D perhaps matching TRBD2 (6 bases). V dropped 3 bases and J dropped 2 bases, with 21 bases sitting between them. Germline CDR1 and CDR2: MDHEN and SYDVKM. The CDR3 consists of 18 residues. CDR3 protein: CASSFTWRDGGSTDTQYF. The CDR3 nucleotides are TGTGCCAGCAGTTTCACGTGGCGGGATGGTGGATCCACAGATACGCAGTATTTT.